The clone carrying this TCR beta chain has a handful of counts. Its antigen is as yet unknown. Vbeta (60) and Jbeta (13) primers were used in the PCR. TCRdb keeps only in-frame clones here, not all; method: immunoSEQ multiplex PCR. The data contain around 71,000 clones, 63% of them singletons. This sample was included in a study of cytomegalovirus exposure and HLA in healthy donors. Study-wide results and caveats: Later genetic work tied a missense DCLRE1C variant to beta-chain V and J trimming.

The CDR3 length is 13 residues. Germline assignment: CDR1 SQVTM and CDR2 ANQGSEA. Deletions cut 3 bases from V and 4 bases from J, with 10 bases between. V is TRBV29-1 and J is TRBJ2-1; D not resolved. The TCR originated in a man in his thirties or forties in good health and CMV-seropositive. Sequencing used PBMCs. The CDR3 here is CSVDPPTYNEQFF. In nucleotides, the CDR3 is TGCAGCGTTGACCCCCCTACGTACAATGAGCAGTTCTTC.